A single sample is the source of the 32 T cell receptor beta chains below, sequenced in a study of blood T cell repertoires in COVID-19. Only in-frame clones appear in the TCRdb table, and some are missing; sequencing was by immunoSEQ multiplex PCR. Found here are 180,000 or so clones, about 80% of them singletons; the top ten hold approximately 2.4%. The sequencing sample was made of peripheral blood. The receptors shown here come from a human donor with acute or convalescent COVID-19. The donor label of this sample is uncertain.

In this sample, this clone turned up a few times. This chain joins TRBV14 and TRBJ2-7, with 11 bases aligning to TRBD1. Looked up from germline, CDR1 is SGHDN and CDR2 is FVKESK. V shed 1 base and J 0 bases; nucleotides not matched to a gene: 14. CDR3 size: 20 residues. CDR3 nucleotides: TGTGCCAGCAGCCAAGCCTTTAGGGGACAGGGGGTAAAGGGCTCCTACGAGCAGTACTTC. Its protein product is CASSQAFRGQGVKGSYEQYF.

CDR3 nucleotide sequence: TGTGCCAGCAGCTTGACTAGCGGGAGGATCAATGAGCAGTTCTTC. It translates to CASSLTSGRINEQFF. The genes are TRBV5-4 and TRBJ2-1, with TRBD2 matching over 12 bases. V trimming: 1 base; J trimming: 6 bases; junction bases outside the gene matches: 2. CDR1 and CDR2 (germline): SGHNT, YYREEE (reference sequence). CDR3 size: 15 residues.

This clone was counted a few times. This rearrangement joins TRBV6-5 to TRBJ2-7; D is unclear. Trimming shortened V by 6 bases and J by 0 bases, and 12 bases separated the two germline ends. There are 14 residues in the CDR3. CDR1 and CDR2 from the germline V gene are MNHEY and SVGAGI. The CDR3 DNA is TGTGCCAGCAGGCGCACAGTAAGCTCCTACGAGCAGTACTTC. This translates into CASRRTVSSYEQYF.

This rearrangement joins TRBV4-1 to TRBJ1-2; TRBD1 might be the D (5 bases). This CDR3 contains 14 residues. The germline gives CDR1 MGHRA, CDR2 YSYEKL. The V gene lost 0 bases and the J gene lost 3 bases, with 8 bases spanning the gap. The CDR3 coding sequence is TGCGCCAGCAGCCAAGACGAGACAGACTATGGCTACACCTTC. This sequence encodes CASSQDETDYGYTF.

This rearrangement joins TRBV5-4 to TRBJ1-5, with no clear D. Trimming cost V 0 bases and J 8 bases, with 12 bases left between them. The CDR3 extends over 14 amino acids. Germline CDR1 reads SGHNT; CDR2 reads YYREEE (reference sequence). The CDR3 is CASSLDSGDEPQHF. CDR3 DNA sequence: TGTGCCAGCAGCTTGGATTCGGGTGATGAGCCCCAGCATTTT.

With regard to this clone: Other DNA sequences in this sample translate to the same CDR3. The chain couples TRBV6-1 to TRBJ1-1; D is undetermined. Germline V gene data show CDR1 as MNHNS and CDR2 as SASEGT. V was pared by 2 bases and J by 0 bases, with 4 bases between. The CDR3 length is 13 residues. The CDR3 bases are TGTGCCAGCAGTGAACTCGTGAACACTGAAGCTTTCTTT. Translating gives CASSELVNTEAFF.

The V and J genes are TRBV7-2 and TRBJ1-1; D ambiguous. This CDR3 comprises 14 residues. Germline CDR1 reads SGHTA; CDR2 reads FQGNSA. The V end was cut by 5 bases, the J end by 10 bases, with 20 bases between. The chain's CDR3 is CASSPGGQIKGAFF. Here the CDR3 DNA reads TGTGCCAGCAGCCCCGGAGGGCAGATCAAAGGAGCTTTCTTT.

The chain employs TRBV6-1 and TRBJ1-6, with TRBD1 matching 7 bases. CDR3 length: 17 residues. Germline V gives CDR1 MNHNS, CDR2 SASEGT. V lost 4 bases and J lost 5; bases outside the gene matches: 11. CDR3 sequence (DNA): TGTGCCAGCAGTGCCCACTTCTCCGGGACAGATAATTCACCCCTCCACTTT. As protein: CASSAHFSGTDNSPLHF.

The rearrangement links TRBV28 to TRBJ2-7, with 7 nucleotides matching TRBD2. V was pared by 7 bases and J by 1 base, with 13 bases of the junction left unmatched. Germline V gene data show CDR1 as MDHEN and CDR2 as SYDVKM. The CDR3 spans 16 residues. The CDR3 reads CASKSSGAGESYEQYF. The CDR3 region has the DNA TGTGCCAGCAAATCCTCCGGGGCGGGAGAATCCTACGAGCAGTACTTC. Full variable domain (outside the CDR3, taken from reference TRBV28 and TRBJ2-7): DVKVTQSSRYLVKRTGEKVFLECVQDMDHENMFWYRQDPGLGLRLIYFSYDVKMKEKGDIPEGYSVSREKKERFSLILESASTNQTSMYLCASKSSGAGESYEQYFGPGTRLTVT.

As regards this clone: The identical CDR3 is also encoded by other nucleotide sequences in the sample. This sequence joins TRBV19 and TRBJ2-1; 11 nucleotides line up with TRBD1. V shed 3 bases, J shed 7 bases, and the junction held 5 bases outside the gene matches. CDR3 size: 15 residues. Germline loops: CDR1 LNHDA, CDR2 SQIVND (reference sequence). This CDR3 reads CASSIQGQGANEQFF. Written as DNA, the CDR3 is TGTGCCAGTAGTATCCAAGGACAGGGGGCTAATGAGCAGTTCTTC.

The V gene is TRBV11-2, the J gene TRBJ2-3; 10 bases agree with TRBD2. The CDR3 contains 15 residues. From germline, CDR1 is SGHAT and CDR2 FQNNGV. The V and J ends lost 6 bases and 3 bases, in that order; junction bases with no gene match: 6. The DNA of the CDR3 is TGTGCCAGCAGACCGGGACTAGCGTTGACAGATACGCAGTATTTT. Translated, it gives CASRPGLALTDTQYF.

The chain employs TRBV5-8 and TRBJ2-3, with no clear D. V was pared by 2 bases and J by 6 bases, with 7 bases between. Germline V gives CDR1 SGHTS, CDR2 YDEGEE. The CDR3 extends over 12 amino acids. CDR3 residues: CASSFARDTQYF. The CDR3 nucleotides are TGTGCCAGCAGCTTCGCTCGGGATACGCAGTATTTT.

The chain couples TRBV7-3 to TRBJ1-2; 9 nucleotides line up with TRBD1. The CDR3 is 14 residues long. The V gene end was trimmed by 5 bases and the J gene end by 5 bases; junction bases not matched to a gene: 6. Germline V lookup: CDR1 SGHTA, CDR2 FQGTGA. CDR3 DNA: TGTGCCAGCAGCCCCGCGGGGACAGGGTATGGCTACACCTTC. It codes for CASSPAGTGYGYTF.

This chain connects TRBV6-5 to TRBJ2-1; D may be TRBD2 (6 bases). Germline values: CDR1 MNHEY, CDR2 SVGAGI. The CDR3 is 13 amino acids. V lost 10 bases and J lost 5, with 15 bases in between. In DNA form, the CDR3 reads TGTGCCACGCGGGCGGGAAGTCACAATGAGCAGTTCTTC. Translation gives CATRAGSHNEQFF.

Concerning this clone: Distinct nucleotide sequences in the sample also encode this CDR3. The chain combines TRBV30 with TRBJ1-4; D is undetermined. The CDR3 sequence is 16 residues long. V was clipped by 0 bases and J by 5 bases, with 16 bases between them. Germline V gives CDR1 GTSNPN, CDR2 SVGIG (reference sequence). CDR3 in DNA: TGTGCCTGGAGTGTACGGAGCACAAGGCTCAATGAAAAACTGTTTTTT. Amino acids: CAWSVRSTRLNEKLFF.

The chain is built from TRBV10-2 and TRBJ2-3; 8 nucleotides agree with TRBD1. Germline loops: CDR1 WSHSY, CDR2 SAAADI. This CDR3 spans 13 amino acids. Trimming removed 7 bases from V and 4 bases from J; junction bases left unmatched: 4. The CDR3 region is CASKAGGPDTQYF. The CDR3 coding sequence is TGCGCCAGCAAGGCAGGGGGCCCAGATACGCAGTATTTT.

The V gene is TRBV30, the J gene TRBJ1-4; TRBD1 is a possible D gene (5 bases). In germline, CDR1 is GTSNPN, CDR2 SVGIG (reference sequence). This CDR3 has 14 amino acids. V lost 5 bases to trimming and J lost 10 bases, with 20 bases between them. The CDR3 loop is CAWGSSGVSGKLFF. Written as DNA, the CDR3 is TGTGCCTGGGGATCATCGGGGGTTTCAGGAAAACTGTTTTTT.

The V call is TRBV6-2 or TRBV6-3, the J call TRBJ2-5; perhaps TRBD2 as D (6 bases). Germline V CDR1 and CDR2: MNHEY, SVGEGT. Trimming took 4 bases from V and 0 from J, leaving 12 bases between them. The CDR3 runs 15 residues. CDR3 region: CASSWRGRYQETQYF. The CDR3 nucleotides are TGTGCCAGCAGTTGGCGGGGACGGTACCAAGAGACCCAGTACTTC.

This clone was seen a few times. The J gene is TRBJ1-2, the V gene TRBV29-1, with D possibly being TRBD1 (5 bases). CDR1 and CDR2 from the germline V gene are SQVTM and ANQGSEA. The CDR3 is 14 amino acids. The V gene lost 1 base and the J gene lost 7 bases, with 16 bases spanning the gap. CDR3: CSVEVGGGAGGYTF. As DNA, the CDR3 is TGCAGCGTTGAAGTGGGGGGAGGGGCCGGTGGCTACACCTTC.

The gene calls are TRBV27 and TRBJ1-5, with a tentative D call TRBD1 (5 bases). The germline V gene has CDR1 MNHEY and CDR2 SMNVEV (reference sequence). With 6 bases removed from V and 0 bases from J, the gap between germline ends came to 12 bases. The CDR3 is made up of 15 amino acids. The CDR3 DNA reads as TGTGCCAGCAGACGGGGGATGTATAGCAATCAGCCCCAGCATTTT. This codes for CASRRGMYSNQPQHF.

The CDR3 nucleotides read TGTGCCAGCAGCTCCCCGACTAGCTCAGAGACCCAGTACTTC. Protein product: CASSSPTSSETQYF. This chain links TRBV5-6 with TRBJ2-5; TRBD2 agrees at 7 bases. Losses at the gene ends were 3 bases for V and 4 bases for J; bases not matched to a gene: 6. The germline V gene has CDR1 SGHDT and CDR2 YYEEEE. CDR3 size: 14 residues. The full variable domain, completed using reference TRBV5-6 and TRBJ2-5, is DAGVTQSPTHLIKTRGQQVTLRCSPKSGHDTVSWYQQALGQGPQFIFQYYEEEERQRGNFPDRFSGHQFPNYSSELNVNALLLGDSALYLCASSSPTSSETQYFGPGTRLLVL.

The chain couples TRBV29-1 to TRBJ1-2; 7 bases match TRBD1. The CDR3 covers 11 residues. V shed 7 bases, J shed 12 bases, and the junction held 11 bases outside the gene matches. CDR1 SQVTM and CDR2 ANQGSEA come from the germline V gene. Here the CDR3 DNA reads TGCAGCGCAAAGATACAGGGGCGGGACACCTTC. Translating gives CSAKIQGRDTF.

In its sample, this clone was seen a few times. J is TRBJ2-5 and V is TRBV5-1, with TRBD2 identical over 10 bases. CDR3 length: 15 residues. CDR1 and CDR2 from the germline V gene are SGHRS and YFSETQ. J lost 2 bases, V lost 5 bases, and 6 bases had no gene match. CDR3 residues: CASSFGLAVQETQYF. CDR3 coding DNA: TGCGCCAGCAGTTTCGGACTAGCGGTACAAGAGACCCAGTACTTC.

The rearrangement links TRBV10-3 to TRBJ1-1, with D perhaps TRBD1 (6 bases). The CDR3 spans 14 residues. V lost 2 bases to trimming and J lost 6 bases, with 13 bases between them. Per the germline V gene, CDR1 is ENHRY and CDR2 is SYGVKD. The CDR3 region has the DNA TGTGCCATCAGTGAGCGGACAGAAGTCGCTGAAGCTTTCTTT. It encodes CAISERTEVAEAFF.

J is TRBJ2-7 and V is TRBV5-6; 9 bases line up with TRBD1. V lost 0 bases to trimming and J lost 6 bases; unmatched junction nucleotides: 7. Germline V gives CDR1 SGHDT, CDR2 YYEEEE. The CDR3 has 15 amino acids. The CDR3 DNA reads as TGTGCCAGCAGCTTGGTGGGGACAGGGAGAAGCGAGCAGTACTTC. Amino acids: CASSLVGTGRSEQYF.

The genes are TRBV10-3 and TRBJ1-5; D gene unclear. Trimming took off 4 bases at V and 1 base at J, with 11 bases between the two ends. This CDR3 comprises 15 residues. Germline-derived CDR1 and CDR2 are ENHRY and SYGVKD. Written as DNA, the CDR3 is TGTGCCATCAGTGGACGACCGGGGAGCAATCAGCCCCAGCATTTT. Its protein is CAISGRPGSNQPQHF.

The chain couples TRBV20-1 to TRBJ1-2, with 9 bases matching TRBD1. The CDR3 sequence is 13 residues long. With 3 bases clipped from V and 10 bases from J, the junction kept 9 bases outside the gene matches. CDR1 and CDR2 from the germline V gene are DFQATT and SNEGSKA (reference sequence). The CDR3 reads CSASQSGTGIYTF. The CDR3 nucleotides are TGCAGTGCTAGTCAATCCGGGACAGGGATCTACACCTTC.

V usage is TRBV2 and J usage is TRBJ1-5; D is uncertain. Between the trimmed V and J ends, which lost 2 bases and 2 bases, there was a span of 7 bases. Germline assignment: CDR1 SNHLY and CDR2 FYNNEI. CDR3 length: 14 amino acids. This chain's CDR3 is CASSERRGNQPQHF. CDR3 bases: TGTGCCAGCAGTGAACGCCGGGGCAATCAGCCCCAGCATTTT.

V and J are TRBV30 and TRBJ1-2; the D gene is possibly TRBD1 (6 bases). Trimming removed 3 bases from V and 4 bases from J, with 15 bases in between. Germline-derived CDR1 and CDR2 are GTSNPN and SVGIG (reference sequence). The CDR3 has 14 amino acids. The DNA of the CDR3 is TGTGCCTGGAGCCAATACAGGGCCGGCTATGGCTACACCTTC. Translating gives CAWSQYRAGYGYTF. Based on the CDR3 plus reference TRBV30 and TRBJ1-2, the full variable domain is SQTIHQWPATLVQPVGSPLSLECTVEGTSNPNLYWYRQAAGRGLQLLFYSVGIGQISSEVPQNLSASRPQDRQFILSSKKLLLSDSGFYLCAWSQYRAGYGYTFGSGTRLTVV.

This clone was detected once. The chain joins TRBV9 to TRBJ2-7; a weak D match, TRBD1 (5 bases). This CDR3 has 18 residues. Germline-derived CDR1 and CDR2 are SGDLS and YYNGEE. V lost 0 bases and J lost 3, with 22 bases in between. The CDR3 region is CASSVGPLTGSKFYEQYF. CDR3 coding DNA: TGTGCCAGCAGCGTAGGGCCCCTAACAGGTTCAAAGTTCTACGAGCAGTACTTC.

J is TRBJ2-1 and V is TRBV9; the match to TRBD1 covers 9 bases. There are 16 residues in the CDR3. V gave up 2 bases and J gave up 2 bases; unmatched junction bases: 5. Per germline, CDR1 SGDLS and CDR2 YYNGEE. The CDR3 sequence is CASSVADRGAYNEQFF. CDR3 DNA: TGTGCCAGCAGCGTCGCGGACAGGGGCGCCTACAATGAGCAGTTCTTC.

Only a few counts were recorded for this clone. This chain joins TRBV7-3 and TRBJ2-5, with 10 bases identical to TRBD2. The CDR3 spans 15 residues. Germline V gene sequence: CDR1 SGHTA, CDR2 FQGTGA. The J segment lost 3 bases and the V segment lost 6 bases, leaving 7 bases of the junction unmatched. The CDR3 DNA is TGTGCCAGCAGTCGGACCGGGACTAGCGAAGAGACCCAGTACTTC. It codes for CASSRTGTSEETQYF.